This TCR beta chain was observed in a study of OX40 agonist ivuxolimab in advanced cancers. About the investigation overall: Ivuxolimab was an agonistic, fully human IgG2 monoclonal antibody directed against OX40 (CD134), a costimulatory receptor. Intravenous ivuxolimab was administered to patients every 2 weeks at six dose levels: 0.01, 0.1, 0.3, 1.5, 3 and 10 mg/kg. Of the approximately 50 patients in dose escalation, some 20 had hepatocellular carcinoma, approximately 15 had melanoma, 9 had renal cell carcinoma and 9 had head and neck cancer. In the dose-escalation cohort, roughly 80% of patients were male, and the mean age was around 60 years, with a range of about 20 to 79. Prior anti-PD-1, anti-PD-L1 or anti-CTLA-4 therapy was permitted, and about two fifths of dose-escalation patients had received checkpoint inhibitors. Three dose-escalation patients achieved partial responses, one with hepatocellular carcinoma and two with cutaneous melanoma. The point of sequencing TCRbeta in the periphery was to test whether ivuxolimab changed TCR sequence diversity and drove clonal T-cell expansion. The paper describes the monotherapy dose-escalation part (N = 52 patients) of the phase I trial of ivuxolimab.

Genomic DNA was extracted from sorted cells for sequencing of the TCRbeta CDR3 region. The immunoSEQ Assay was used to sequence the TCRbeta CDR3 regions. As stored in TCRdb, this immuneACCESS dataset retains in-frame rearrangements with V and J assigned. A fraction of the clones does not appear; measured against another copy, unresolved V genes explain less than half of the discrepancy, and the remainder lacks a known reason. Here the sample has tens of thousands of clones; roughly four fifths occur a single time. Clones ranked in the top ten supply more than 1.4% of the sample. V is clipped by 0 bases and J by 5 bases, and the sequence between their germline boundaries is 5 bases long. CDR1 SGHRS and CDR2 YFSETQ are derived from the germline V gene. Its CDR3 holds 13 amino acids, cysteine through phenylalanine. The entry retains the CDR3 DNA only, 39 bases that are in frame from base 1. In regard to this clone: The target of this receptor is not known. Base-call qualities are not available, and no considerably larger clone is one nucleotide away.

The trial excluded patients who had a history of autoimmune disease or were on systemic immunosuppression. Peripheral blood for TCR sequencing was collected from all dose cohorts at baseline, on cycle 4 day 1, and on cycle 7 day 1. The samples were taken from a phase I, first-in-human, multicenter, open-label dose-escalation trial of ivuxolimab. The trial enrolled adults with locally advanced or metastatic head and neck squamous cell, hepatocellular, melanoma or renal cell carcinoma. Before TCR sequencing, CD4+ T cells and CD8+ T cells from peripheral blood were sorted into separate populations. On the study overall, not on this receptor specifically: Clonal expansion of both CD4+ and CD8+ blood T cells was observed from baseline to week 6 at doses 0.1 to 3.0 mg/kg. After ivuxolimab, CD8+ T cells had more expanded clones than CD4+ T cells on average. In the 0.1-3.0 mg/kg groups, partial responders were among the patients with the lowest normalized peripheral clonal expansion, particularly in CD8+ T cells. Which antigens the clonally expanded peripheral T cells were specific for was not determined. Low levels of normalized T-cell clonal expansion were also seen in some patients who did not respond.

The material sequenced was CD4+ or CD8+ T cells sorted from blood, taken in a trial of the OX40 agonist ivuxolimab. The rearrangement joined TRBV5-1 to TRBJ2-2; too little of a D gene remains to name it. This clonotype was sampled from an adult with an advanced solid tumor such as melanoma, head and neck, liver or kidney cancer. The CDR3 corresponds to CASSLGSTGELFF. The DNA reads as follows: TGCGCCAGCAGCTTGGGATCTACCGGGGAGCTGTTTTTT.